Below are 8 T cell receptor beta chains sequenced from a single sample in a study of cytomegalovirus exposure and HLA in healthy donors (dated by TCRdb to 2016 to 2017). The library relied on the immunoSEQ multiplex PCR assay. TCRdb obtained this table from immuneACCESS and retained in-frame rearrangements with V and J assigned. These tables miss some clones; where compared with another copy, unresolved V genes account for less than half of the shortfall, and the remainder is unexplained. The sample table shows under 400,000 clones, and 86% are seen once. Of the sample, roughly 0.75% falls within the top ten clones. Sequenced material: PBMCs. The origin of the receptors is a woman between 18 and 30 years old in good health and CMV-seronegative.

CDR3 sequence reads: CASSLVGGGKNIQYF. CDR3 DNA: TGTGCCAGCTCCCTGGTCGGAGGAGGCAAAAACATTCAGTACTTC. This chain joins TRBV28 and TRBJ2-4, with a possible D match to TRBD2 (5 bases). The CDR3 length is 15 residues. Germline V gene data show CDR1 as MDHEN and CDR2 as SYDVKM. V lost 8 bases, J lost 3 bases, and 17 bases lay in between.

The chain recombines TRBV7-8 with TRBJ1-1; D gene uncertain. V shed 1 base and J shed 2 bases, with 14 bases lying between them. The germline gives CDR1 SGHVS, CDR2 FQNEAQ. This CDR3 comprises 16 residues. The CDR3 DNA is TGTGCCAGCAGCTTAGAGTGGAGCAACTCAAACACTGAAGCTTTCTTT. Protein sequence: CASSLEWSNSNTEAFF.

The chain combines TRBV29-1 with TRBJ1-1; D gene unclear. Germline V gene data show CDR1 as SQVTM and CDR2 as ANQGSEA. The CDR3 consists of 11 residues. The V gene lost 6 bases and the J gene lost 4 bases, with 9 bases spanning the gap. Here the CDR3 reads CSVGGSTEAFF. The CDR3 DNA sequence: TGCAGCGTCGGAGGGAGCACTGAAGCTTTCTTT.

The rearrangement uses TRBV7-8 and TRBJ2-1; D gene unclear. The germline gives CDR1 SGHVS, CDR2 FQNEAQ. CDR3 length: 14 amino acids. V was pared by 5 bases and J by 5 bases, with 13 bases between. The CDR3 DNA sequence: TGTGCCAGCAGCCACCGCCCACGGGACAATGAGCAGTTCTTC. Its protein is CASSHRPRDNEQFF. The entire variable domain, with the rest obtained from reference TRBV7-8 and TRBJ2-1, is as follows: GAGVSQSPRYKVAKRGQDVALRCDPISGHVSLFWYQQALGQGPEFLTYFQNEAQLDKSGLPSDRFFAERPEGSVSTLKIQRTQQEDSAVYLCASSHRPRDNEQFFGPGTRLTVL.

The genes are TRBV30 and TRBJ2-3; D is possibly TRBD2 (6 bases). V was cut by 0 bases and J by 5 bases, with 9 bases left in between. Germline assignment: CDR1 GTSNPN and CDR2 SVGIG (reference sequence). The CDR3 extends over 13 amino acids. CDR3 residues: CAWSVGGKDTQYF. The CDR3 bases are TGTGCCTGGAGTGTCGGAGGGAAAGATACGCAGTATTTT.

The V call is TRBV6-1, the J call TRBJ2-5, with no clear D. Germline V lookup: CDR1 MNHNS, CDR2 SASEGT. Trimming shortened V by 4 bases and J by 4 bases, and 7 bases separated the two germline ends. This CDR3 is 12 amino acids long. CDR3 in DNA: TGTGCCAGCAGTGCTTCCGGAGAGACCCAGTACTTC. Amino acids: CASSASGETQYF.

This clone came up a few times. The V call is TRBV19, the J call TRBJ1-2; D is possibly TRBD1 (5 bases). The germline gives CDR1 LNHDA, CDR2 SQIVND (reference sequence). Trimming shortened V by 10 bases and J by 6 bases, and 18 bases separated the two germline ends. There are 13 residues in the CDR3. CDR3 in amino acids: CATSRGNLDGYTF. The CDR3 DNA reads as TGTGCCACCTCTCGGGGGAATCTGGATGGCTACACCTTC.

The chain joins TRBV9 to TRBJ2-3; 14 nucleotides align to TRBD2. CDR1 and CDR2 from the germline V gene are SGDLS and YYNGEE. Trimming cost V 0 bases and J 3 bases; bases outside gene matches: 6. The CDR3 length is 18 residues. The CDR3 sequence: CASSVGRLAGGPTDTQYF. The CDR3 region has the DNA TGTGCCAGCAGCGTAGGTCGACTAGCGGGAGGGCCTACAGATACGCAGTATTTT.